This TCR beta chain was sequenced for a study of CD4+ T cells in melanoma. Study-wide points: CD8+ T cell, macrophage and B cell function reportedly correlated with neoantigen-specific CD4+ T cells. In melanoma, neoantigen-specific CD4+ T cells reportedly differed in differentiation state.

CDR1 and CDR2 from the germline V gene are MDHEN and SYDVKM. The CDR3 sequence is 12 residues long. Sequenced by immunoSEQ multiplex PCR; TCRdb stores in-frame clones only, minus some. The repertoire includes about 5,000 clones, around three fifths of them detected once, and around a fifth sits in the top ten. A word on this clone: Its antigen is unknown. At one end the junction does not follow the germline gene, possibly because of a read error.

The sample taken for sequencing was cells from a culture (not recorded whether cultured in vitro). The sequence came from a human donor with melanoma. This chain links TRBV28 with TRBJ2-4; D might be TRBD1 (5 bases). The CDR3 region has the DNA TGTGCCAGCAGTCTGGACAAACACATTCAGTACTTC. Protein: CASSLDKHIQYF.